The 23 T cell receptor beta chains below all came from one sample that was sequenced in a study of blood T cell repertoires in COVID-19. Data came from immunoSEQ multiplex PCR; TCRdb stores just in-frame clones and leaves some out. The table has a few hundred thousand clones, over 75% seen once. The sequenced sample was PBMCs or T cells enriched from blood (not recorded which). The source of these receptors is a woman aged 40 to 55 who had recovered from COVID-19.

The CDR3 sequence is CASSLSQANEKLFF. The CDR3 DNA reads as TGTGCCAGCAGCTTGTCTCAGGCTAATGAAAAACTGTTTTTT. V gene TRBV5-8 combines with J gene TRBJ1-4; D uncertain. V was shortened by 1 base and J by 3 bases, with 7 bases between the two germline ends. CDR3 length: 14 amino acids. The germline V gene has CDR1 SGHTS and CDR2 YDEGEE.

Here the CDR3 DNA reads TGTGCCAGCAGCTCGTTTGGAACAGGGGGAGAAAACTACGAGCAGTACTTC. Translation gives CASSSFGTGGENYEQYF. The genes are TRBV7-9 and TRBJ2-7; 8 nucleotides align to TRBD1. The V gene end was trimmed by 4 bases and the J gene end by 3 bases; junction bases not matched to a gene: 14. Germline V gene sequence: CDR1 SEHNR, CDR2 FQNEAQ (reference sequence). The CDR3 is made up of 17 amino acids.

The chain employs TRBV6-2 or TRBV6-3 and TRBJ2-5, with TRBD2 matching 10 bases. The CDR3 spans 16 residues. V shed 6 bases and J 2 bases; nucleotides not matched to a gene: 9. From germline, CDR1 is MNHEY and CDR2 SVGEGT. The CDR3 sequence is CASSLWTSGSQETQYF. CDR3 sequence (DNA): TGTGCCAGCAGCCTCTGGACTAGCGGCTCTCAAGAGACCCAGTACTTC.

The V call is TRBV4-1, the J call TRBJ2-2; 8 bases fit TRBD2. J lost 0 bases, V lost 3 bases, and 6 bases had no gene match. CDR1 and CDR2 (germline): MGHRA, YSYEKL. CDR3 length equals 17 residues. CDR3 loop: CASSHTLAGANTGELFF. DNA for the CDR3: TGCGCCAGCAGCCATACGCTAGCGGGTGCGAACACCGGGGAGCTGTTTTTT.

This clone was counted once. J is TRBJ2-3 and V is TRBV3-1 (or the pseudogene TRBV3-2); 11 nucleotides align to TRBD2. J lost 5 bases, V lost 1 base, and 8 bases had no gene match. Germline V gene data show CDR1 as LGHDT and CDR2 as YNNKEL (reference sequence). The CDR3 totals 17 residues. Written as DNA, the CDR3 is TGTGCCAGCAGCCAAGTGGGTAGCGGGAGGGCGAGAGATACGCAGTATTTT. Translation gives CASSQVGSGRARDTQYF.

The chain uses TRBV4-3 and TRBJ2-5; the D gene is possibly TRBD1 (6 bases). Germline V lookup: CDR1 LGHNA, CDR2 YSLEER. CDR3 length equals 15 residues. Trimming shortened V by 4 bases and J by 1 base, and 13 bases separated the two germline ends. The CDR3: CASSPGARRQETQYF. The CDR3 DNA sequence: TGCGCCAGCAGCCCAGGGGCCAGGCGCCAAGAGACCCAGTACTTC.

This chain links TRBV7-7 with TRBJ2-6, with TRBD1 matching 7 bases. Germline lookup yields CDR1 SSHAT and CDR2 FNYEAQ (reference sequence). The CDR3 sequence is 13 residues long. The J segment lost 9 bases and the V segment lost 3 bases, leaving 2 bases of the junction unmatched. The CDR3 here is CASSFGTDNVLTF. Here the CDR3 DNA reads TGTGCCAGCAGCTTTGGGACAGACAACGTCCTGACTTTC.

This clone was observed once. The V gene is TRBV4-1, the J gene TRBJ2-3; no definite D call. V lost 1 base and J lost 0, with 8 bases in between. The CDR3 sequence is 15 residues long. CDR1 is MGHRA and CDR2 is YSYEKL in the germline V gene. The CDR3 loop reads CASSQGTTSTDTQYF. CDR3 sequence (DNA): TGCGCCAGCAGCCAAGGAACCACTAGCACAGATACGCAGTATTTT.

The CDR3 spells CASSPPRENYGYTF. CDR3 in DNA: TGTGCCAGCTCACCCCCGAGGGAAAACTATGGCTACACCTTC. The chain recombines TRBV18 with TRBJ1-2; D unresolved. The germline gives CDR1 KGHSH, CDR2 LQKENI. V dropped 3 bases and J dropped 2 bases, with 10 bases sitting between them. This CDR3 spans 14 amino acids.

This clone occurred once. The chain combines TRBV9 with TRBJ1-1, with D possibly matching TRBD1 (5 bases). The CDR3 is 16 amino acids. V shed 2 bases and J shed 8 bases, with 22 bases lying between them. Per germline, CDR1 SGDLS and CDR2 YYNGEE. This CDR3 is CASSVAVGQMGEEAFF. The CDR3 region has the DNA TGTGCCAGCAGCGTGGCCGTTGGACAAATGGGCGAAGAAGCTTTCTTT.

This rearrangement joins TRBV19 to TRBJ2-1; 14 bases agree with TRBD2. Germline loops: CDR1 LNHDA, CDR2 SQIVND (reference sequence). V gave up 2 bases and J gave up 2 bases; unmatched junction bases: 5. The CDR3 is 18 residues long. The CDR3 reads CASSIRLAGGPAYNEQFF. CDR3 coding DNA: TGTGCCAGTAGTATACGACTAGCGGGAGGGCCGGCCTACAATGAGCAGTTCTTC.

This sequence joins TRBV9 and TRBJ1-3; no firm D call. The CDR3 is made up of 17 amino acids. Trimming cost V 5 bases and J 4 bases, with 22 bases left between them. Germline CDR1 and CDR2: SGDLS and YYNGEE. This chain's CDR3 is CASSTREGGRQGNTIYF. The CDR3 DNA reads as TGTGCCAGCAGTACACGGGAGGGCGGGAGGCAGGGAAACACCATATATTTT.

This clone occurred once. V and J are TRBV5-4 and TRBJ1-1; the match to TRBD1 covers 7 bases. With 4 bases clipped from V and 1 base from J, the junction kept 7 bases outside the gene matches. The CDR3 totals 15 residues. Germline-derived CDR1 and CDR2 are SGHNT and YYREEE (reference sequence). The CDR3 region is CASSPRDRKNTEAFF. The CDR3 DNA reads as TGTGCCAGCAGCCCGAGGGACAGAAAGAACACTGAAGCTTTCTTT.

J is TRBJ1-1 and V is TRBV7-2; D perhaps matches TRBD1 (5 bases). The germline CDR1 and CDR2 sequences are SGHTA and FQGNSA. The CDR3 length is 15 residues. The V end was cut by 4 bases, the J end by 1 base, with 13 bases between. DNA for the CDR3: TGTGCCAGCAGCTCTCAGGGCAACCGGAACACTGAAGCTTTCTTT. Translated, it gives CASSSQGNRNTEAFF.

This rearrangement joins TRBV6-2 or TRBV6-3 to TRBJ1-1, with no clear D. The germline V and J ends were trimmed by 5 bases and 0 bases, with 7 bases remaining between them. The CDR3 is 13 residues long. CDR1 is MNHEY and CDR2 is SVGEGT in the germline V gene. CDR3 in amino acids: CASSHRVNTEAFF. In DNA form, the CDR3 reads TGTGCCAGCAGTCACCGGGTGAACACTGAAGCTTTCTTT.

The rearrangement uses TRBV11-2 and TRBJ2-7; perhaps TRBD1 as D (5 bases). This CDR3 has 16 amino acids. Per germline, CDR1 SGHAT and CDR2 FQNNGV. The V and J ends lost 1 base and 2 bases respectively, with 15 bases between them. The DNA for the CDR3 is TGTGCCAGCAGCTTAGTTGGGATGTACAGGCCCTACGAGCAGTACTTC. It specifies CASSLVGMYRPYEQYF.

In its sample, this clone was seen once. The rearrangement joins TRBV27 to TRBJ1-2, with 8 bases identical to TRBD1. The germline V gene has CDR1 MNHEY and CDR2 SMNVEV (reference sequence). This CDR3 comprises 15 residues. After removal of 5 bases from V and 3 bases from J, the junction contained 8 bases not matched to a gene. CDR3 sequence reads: CASSPRQGPDYGYTF. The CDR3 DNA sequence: TGTGCCAGCAGTCCGCGACAGGGGCCCGACTATGGCTACACCTTC.

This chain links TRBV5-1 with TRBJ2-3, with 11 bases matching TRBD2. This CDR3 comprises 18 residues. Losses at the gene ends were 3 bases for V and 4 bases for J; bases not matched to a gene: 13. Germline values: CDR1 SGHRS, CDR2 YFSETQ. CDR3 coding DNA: TGCGCCAGCAGCTCAGGACTAGCGGGTCTCCCACCCGCAGATACGCAGTATTTT. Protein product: CASSSGLAGLPPADTQYF.

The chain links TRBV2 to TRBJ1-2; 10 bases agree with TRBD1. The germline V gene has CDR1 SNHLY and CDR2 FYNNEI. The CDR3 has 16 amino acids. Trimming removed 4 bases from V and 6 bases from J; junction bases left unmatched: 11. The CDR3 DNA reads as TGTGCCAGCAGTGTAAGGACATCCGGGACAGGGGATGGCTACACCTTC. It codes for CASSVRTSGTGDGYTF.

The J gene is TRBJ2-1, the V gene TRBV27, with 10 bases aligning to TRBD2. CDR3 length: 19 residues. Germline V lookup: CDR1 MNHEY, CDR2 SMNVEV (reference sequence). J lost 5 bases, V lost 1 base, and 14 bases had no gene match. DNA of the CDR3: TGTGCCAGCAGTTTATTCCTCCATAGCGGGAGGCGAGATAACAATGAGCAGTTCTTC. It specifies CASSLFLHSGRRDNNEQFF.

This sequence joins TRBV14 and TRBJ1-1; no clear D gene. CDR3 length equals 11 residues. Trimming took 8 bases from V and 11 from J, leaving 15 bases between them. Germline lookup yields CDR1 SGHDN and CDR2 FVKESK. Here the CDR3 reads CASSQGRSAFF. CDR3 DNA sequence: TGTGCCAGCTCCCAAGGGAGGTCGGCTTTCTTT.

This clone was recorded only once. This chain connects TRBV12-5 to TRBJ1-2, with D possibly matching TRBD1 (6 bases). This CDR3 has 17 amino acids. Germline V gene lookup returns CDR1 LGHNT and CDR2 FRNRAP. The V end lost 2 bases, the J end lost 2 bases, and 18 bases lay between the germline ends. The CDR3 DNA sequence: TGTGCTAGTGGTTTGAGGCAGGGGTTTTCCCTAAACTATGGCTACACCTTC. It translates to CASGLRQGFSLNYGYTF.

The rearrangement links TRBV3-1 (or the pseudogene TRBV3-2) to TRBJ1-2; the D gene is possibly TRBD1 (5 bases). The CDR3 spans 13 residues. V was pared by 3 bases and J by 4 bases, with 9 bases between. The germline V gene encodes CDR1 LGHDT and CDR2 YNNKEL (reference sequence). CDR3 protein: CASSQEGFYGYTF. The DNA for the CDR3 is TGTGCCAGCAGCCAGGAGGGGTTCTATGGCTACACCTTC.